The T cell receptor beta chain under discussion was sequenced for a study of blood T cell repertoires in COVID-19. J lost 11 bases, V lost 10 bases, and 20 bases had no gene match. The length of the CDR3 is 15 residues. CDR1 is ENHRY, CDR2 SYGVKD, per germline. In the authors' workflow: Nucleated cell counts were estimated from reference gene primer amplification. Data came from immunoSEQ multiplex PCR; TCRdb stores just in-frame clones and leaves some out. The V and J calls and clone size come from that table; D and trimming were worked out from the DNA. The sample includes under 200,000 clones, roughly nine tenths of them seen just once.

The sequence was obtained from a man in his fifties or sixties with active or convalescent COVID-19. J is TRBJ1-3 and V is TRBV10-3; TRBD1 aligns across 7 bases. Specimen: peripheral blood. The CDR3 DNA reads TGTGCCACAACGAGTAACAGGGGACGCAACGGGGCCATATATTTT. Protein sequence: CATTSNRGRNGAIYF.